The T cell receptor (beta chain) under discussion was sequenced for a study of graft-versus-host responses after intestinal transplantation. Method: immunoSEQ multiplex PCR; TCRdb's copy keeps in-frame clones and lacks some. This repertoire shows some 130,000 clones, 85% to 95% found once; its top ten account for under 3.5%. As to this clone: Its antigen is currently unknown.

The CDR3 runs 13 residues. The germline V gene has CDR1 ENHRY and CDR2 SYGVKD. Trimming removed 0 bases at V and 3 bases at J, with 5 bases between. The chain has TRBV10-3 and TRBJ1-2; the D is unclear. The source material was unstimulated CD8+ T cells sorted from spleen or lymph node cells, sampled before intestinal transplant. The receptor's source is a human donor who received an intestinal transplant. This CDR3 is CAISESGDYGYTF. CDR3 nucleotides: TGTGCCATCAGTGAGTCCGGGGACTATGGCTACACCTTC.